One T cell receptor beta chain is described in this entry. The entry originates in a study of siplizumab effects on memory and regulatory T cells. Germline CDR1 MNHEY, CDR2 SVGAGI. Trimming took off 5 bases at V and 7 bases at J, with 12 bases between the two ends. This CDR3 has 14 residues. TCRdb's copy holds only in-frame clones and misses some; the assay was immunoSEQ multiplex PCR. The repertoire holds under 150,000 clones, with about 95% as singletons. The gene calls are TRBV6-5 and TRBJ1-6, with D possibly matching TRBD1 (5 bases). The receptor was derived from a human donor in good health. Sample: non-Treg CD4+ T cells sorted from blood. CDR3 nucleotides: TGTGCCAGCAGTCCCAGGGTCCGGAATTCACCCCTCCACTTT. The encoded protein is CASSPRVRNSPLHF.